These 27 T cell receptor beta chains came from one sample sequenced in a study of molecular identifiers for immune sequencing clone quantification. TCRdb used MiXCR to reprocess the PCR reads, holding one entry per CDR3 protein. The table shows under 800,000 distinct CDR3 sequences, with over 25% occurring only once. Input material: naive CD8+ T cells from blood, with Jurkat cell RNA spiked in. As to subset: FACS-sorted CD8+CD4-CCR7+CD45RA+ naive T cells. The receptors derive from a human donor in good health. Some libraries in this study had Jurkat cell RNA spiked in.

This clonotype was seen many times. CDR3 in DNA: TGCGCCAGCAGCCAAGACTCAACAGGGGGAAAGAATCAGCCCCAGCATTTT. Translating it yields CASSQDSTGGKNQPQHF. The chain uses TRBV4-3 and TRBJ1-5, with 8 bases that match TRBD1. In germline, CDR1 is LGHNA, CDR2 YSLEER. After removal of 0 bases from V and 4 bases from J, the junction contained 8 bases not matched to a gene. There are 17 residues in the CDR3.

The chain recombines TRBV5-1 with TRBJ2-7; TRBD2 might be the D (6 bases). CDR3 length equals 13 residues. Germline CDR1 reads SGHRS; CDR2 reads YFSETQ. Trimming shortened V by 4 bases and J by 3 bases, and 11 bases separated the two germline ends. The CDR3 DNA is TGCGCCAGCAGCGAGACTAGTAGCTACGAGCAGTACTTC. As protein: CASSETSSYEQYF.

The chain couples TRBV2 to TRBJ2-7; no definite D call. This CDR3 contains 16 residues. Germline-derived CDR1 and CDR2 are SNHLY and FYNNEI. V shed 1 base and J shed 0 bases, with 13 bases lying between them. The CDR3 loop reads CASSEGVRRSSYEQYF. The DNA of the CDR3 is TGTGCCAGCAGTGAAGGCGTCAGAAGGAGCTCCTACGAGCAGTACTTC. Variable domain in full (rest from reference TRBV2 and TRBJ2-7): EPEVTQTPSHQVTQMGQEVILRCVPISNHLYFYWYRQILGQKVEFLVSFYNNEISEKSEIFDDQFSVERPDGSNFTLKIRSTKLEDSAMYFCASSEGVRRSSYEQYFGPGTRLTVT.

This clonotype was counted a few times. V and J are TRBV5-5 and TRBJ2-7; TRBD2 aligns across 7 bases. In germline, CDR1 is SGHKS, CDR2 YYEKEE (reference sequence). V lost 3 bases, J lost 3 bases, and 12 bases stayed unmatched. The CDR3 spans 16 residues. The CDR3 nucleotides read TGTGCCAGCAGCTCGACCCTCCGGGAGGTTATCTACGAGCAGTACTTC. Protein product: CASSSTLREVIYEQYF.

This chain connects TRBV6-2 or TRBV6-3 to TRBJ2-7; 8 bases fit TRBD2. This CDR3 has 14 amino acids. V was clipped by 7 bases and J by 4 bases; unmatched bases: 9. Germline-derived CDR1 and CDR2 are MNHEY and SVGEGT. As DNA, the CDR3 is TGTGCCAGCAACCCACCGGGACTAGTGTACGAGCAGTACTTC. Translating gives CASNPPGLVYEQYF.

For this clonotype: A much larger clone is a single base away; this may be a read error. The J gene is TRBJ1-3, the V gene TRBV5-4, with unresolved D. The CDR3 covers 14 residues. CDR1 and CDR2 from the germline V gene are SGHNT and YYREEE (reference sequence). The CDR3 coding sequence is TGTGCCAGCAGCTTGGCAGACTCTGGAAGCACCATATATTTT. Translation: CASSLADSGSTIYF.

The CDR3 reads CASSSTGFNPYEQYF. The DNA for the CDR3 is TGTGCCAGCAGCTCGACAGGGTTTAATCCTTACGAGCAGTACTTC. This chain joins TRBV7-9 and TRBJ2-7; 7 bases map to TRBD1. The CDR3 totals 15 residues. The germline CDR1 and CDR2 sequences are SEHNR and FQNEAQ (reference sequence). V shed 4 bases and J 4 bases; nucleotides not matched to a gene: 10.

This clonotype came up a few times. This sequence joins TRBV6-2 or TRBV6-3 and TRBJ1-1; 11 bases line up with TRBD1. V was clipped by 4 bases and J by 6 bases; unmatched bases: 10. Germline V gives CDR1 MNHEY, CDR2 SVGEGT. CDR3 size: 16 residues. The CDR3 region has the DNA TGTGCCAGCAGTTTCTCCCGGGACAGGGGGTTTCCTGAAGCTTTCTTT. It is translated as CASSFSRDRGFPEAFF.

The chain joins TRBV27 to TRBJ1-5; possibly TRBD1 for D (6 bases). V dropped 5 bases and J dropped 9 bases, with 17 bases sitting between them. The CDR3 is 14 amino acids. Germline V CDR1 and CDR2: MNHEY, SMNVEV (reference sequence). The CDR3 is CASSPAEGGRPQHF. CDR3 DNA: TGTGCCAGCAGTCCAGCGGAGGGGGGTCGGCCCCAGCATTTT.

This clonotype showed up many times. This chain joins TRBV6-6 and TRBJ1-6; D call uncertain. Trimming pared 6 bases from V and 0 bases from J, leaving 12 bases between. Germline V gene data show CDR1 as MNHNY and CDR2 as SVGAGI (reference sequence). This CDR3 is built from 16 residues. In nucleotides, the CDR3 is TGTGCCAGCAGCGAGAACCTTTCCTCCTATAATTCACCCCTCCACTTT. This codes for CASSENLSSYNSPLHF.

Concerning this clonotype: A read error is possible here, since a much larger clone lies one base away. The rearrangement uses TRBV27 and TRBJ2-3, with D perhaps being TRBD1 or TRBD2 (5 bases each). The V and J ends lost 6 bases and 4 bases respectively, with 23 bases between them. Germline V gene data show CDR1 as MNHEY and CDR2 as SMNVEV (reference sequence). The CDR3 has 17 residues. The CDR3 sequence: CASSPRYPGRGADTQYF. As DNA, the CDR3 is TGTGCCAGCAGCCCTAGGTATCCGGGACGGGGCGCAGATACGCAGTATTTT.

This chain joins TRBV6-5 and TRBJ1-1; weak D call: TRBD1 (6 bases). Looked up from germline, CDR1 is MNHEY and CDR2 is SVGAGI. The CDR3 is 15 amino acids. The V and J ends lost 2 bases and 4 bases respectively, with 14 bases between them. In DNA form, the CDR3 reads TGTGCCAGCAGTTACAGGGTCCCGGGGGCCACTGAAGCTTTCTTT. Protein product: CASSYRVPGATEAFF.

Of note for this clonotype: This could be a read error, since a much larger clone is one nucleotide away. This rearrangement joins TRBV12-3 or TRBV12-4 to TRBJ1-5, with 8 bases lining up with TRBD1. The CDR3 contains 15 residues. CDR3 DNA sequence: TGTGCCAGCAGTAACGACAGGGGCTACGATCAGCCCCGGCATTTT. Translating it yields CASSNDRGYDQPRHF.

Concerning this clonotype: A much larger clone differs by one base, so this may be a read error. This chain joins TRBV28 and TRBJ1-4; 8 bases map to TRBD1. This CDR3 is built from 17 residues. V lost 5 bases, J lost 8 bases, and 16 bases stayed unmatched. The germline V gene encodes CDR1 MDHEN and CDR2 SYDVKM. The CDR3 DNA is TGTGCCAGCAGTCCATACCAGGGGGCTGGATCGGGCGAAAAACTGTTTTTT. This encodes CASSPYQGAGSGEKLFF.

V and J are TRBV30 and TRBJ2-3, with TRBD2 matching 9 bases. Germline V gene data show CDR1 as GTSNPN and CDR2 as SVGIG (reference sequence). Losses at the gene ends were 4 bases for V and 4 bases for J; bases not matched to a gene: 9. The CDR3 covers 15 residues. CDR3 nucleotide sequence: TGTGCCTGGAAAAATAGCGGGAGCCCCCCAGATACGCAGTATTTT. Residues: CAWKNSGSPPDTQYF.

Details on this clonotype: An end of the junction differs from the germline gene, which may be a read error. As DNA, the CDR3 is TGTGCCAACAGCTTAAATATTGGGGGCCTCCCCGGGACCATATATTTT. Amino acids: CANSLNIGGLPGTIYF. This chain connects TRBV7-8 to TRBJ1-3; a possible D gene is TRBD1 (6 bases). Looked up from germline, CDR1 is SGHVS and CDR2 is FQNEAQ. The CDR3 totals 16 residues.

Of note for this clonotype: A read error may explain this, as a much larger clone is one base away. The genes are TRBV19 and TRBJ2-3, with a weak D call TRBD2 (6 bases). V lost 4 bases and J lost 4, with 12 bases in between. Germline V gene data show CDR1 as LNHDA and CDR2 as SQIVND (reference sequence). This CDR3 has 14 residues. CDR3 loop: CASSSGGRPDTQYF. As DNA, the CDR3 is TGTGCCAGTAGTAGCGGAGGGAGGCCAGATACGCAGTATTTT.

As to this clonotype: A much larger clone lies a single base off, so this may be a read error. This chain joins TRBV7-2 and TRBJ2-1; perhaps TRBD2 as D (5 bases). The CDR3 is 14 residues long. Between the trimmed V and J ends, which lost 5 bases and 4 bases, there was a span of 12 bases. CDR1 is SGHTA, CDR2 FQGNSA, per germline. As DNA, the CDR3 is TGTGCCAGCAGCCGTCACGGGGTATACAATGAGCAGTTCTTC. This sequence encodes CASSRHGVYNEQFF. The full variable domain, its missing parts supplied by reference TRBV7-2 and TRBJ2-1, is GAGVSQSPSNKVTEKGKDVELRCDPISGHTALYWYRQSLGQGLEFLIYFQGNSAPDKSGLPSDRFSAERTGGSVSTLTIQRTQQEDSAVYLCASSRHGVYNEQFFGPGTRLTVL.

This chain links TRBV11-1 with TRBJ2-7; D perhaps matches TRBD1 (6 bases). With 2 bases removed from V and 5 bases from J, the gap between germline ends came to 19 bases. CDR1 is SGHAT, CDR2 FQDESV, per germline (reference sequence). This CDR3 contains 16 residues. The CDR3 DNA sequence: TGTGCCAGCAGCTTACTGGGACATGGGGCCGGCGACGAGCAGTACTTC. Translated: CASSLLGHGAGDEQYF.

This clonotype came up many times. The CDR3 sequence: CASSHESNTEAFF. In DNA form, the CDR3 reads TGTGCCAGCAGCCACGAGTCGAACACTGAAGCTTTCTTT. The chain links TRBV7-9 to TRBJ1-1; D ambiguous. V lost 5 bases and J lost 1, with 8 bases in between. CDR1 and CDR2 (germline): SEHNR, FQNEAQ (reference sequence). This CDR3 has 13 amino acids. Complete variable domain (other parts from reference TRBV7-9 and TRBJ1-1): DTGVSQNPRHKITKRGQNVTFRCDPISEHNRLYWYRQTLGQGPEFLTYFQNEAQLEKSRLLSDRFSAERPKGSFSTLEIQRTEQGDSAMYLCASSHESNTEAFFGQGTRLTVV.

V is TRBV6-5 and J is TRBJ2-7; D possibly uses TRBD1 or TRBD2 (5 bases each). This CDR3 is 15 amino acids long. Trimming took 6 bases from V and 5 from J, leaving 20 bases between them. Germline V gives CDR1 MNHEY, CDR2 SVGAGI. The CDR3: CASRPGTAYYDEQYF. The CDR3 DNA sequence: TGTGCCAGCAGGCCGGGGACCGCCTACTACGACGAGCAGTACTTC.

In this sample, this clonotype turned up many times. This rearrangement joins TRBV7-6 to TRBJ2-2, with 7 bases fitting TRBD1. Germline trimming cut 4 bases from V and 11 bases from J; bases unmatched to any gene: 7. CDR1 and CDR2 from the germline V gene are SGHVS and FNYEAQ. This CDR3 is 13 amino acids long. CDR3 amino acids: CASSSPDRAELFF. Here the CDR3 DNA reads TGTGCCAGCAGCTCCCCCGACAGGGCTGAGCTGTTTTTT.

V usage is TRBV19 and J usage is TRBJ2-7; D possibly matches TRBD1 or TRBD2 (6 bases each). The length of the CDR3 is 14 residues. CDR1 and CDR2 from the germline V gene are LNHDA and SQIVND (reference sequence). The V gene lost 5 bases and the J gene lost 3 bases, with 14 bases spanning the gap. This CDR3 is CASSPRDTGYEQYF. The CDR3 nucleotides read TGTGCCAGTAGTCCGCGGGACACAGGCTACGAGCAGTACTTC.

This chain joins TRBV6-1 and TRBJ1-2; D is unresolved. Germline V CDR1 and CDR2: MNHNS, SASEGT. V was clipped by 6 bases and J by 2 bases, with 10 bases between them. CDR3 length equals 13 residues. CDR3 sequence reads: CASSDITNYGYTF. The CDR3 DNA reads TGTGCCAGCAGCGACATAACCAACTATGGCTACACCTTC.

Remarks on this clonotype: A clone one base away is much larger, so this may be a read error. The chain employs TRBV28 and TRBJ2-7; 16 positions match TRBD2. From germline, CDR1 is MDHEN and CDR2 SYDVKM. The CDR3 has 13 residues. CDR3 in amino acids: CATFKRGLAGGFV. As DNA, the CDR3 is TGTGCCACCTTTAAAAGGGGACTAGCGGGAGGGTTCGTC.

There are many counts of this clonotype. The CDR3 loop reads CASSKGQGLTEAFF. The CDR3 region has the DNA TGTGCCAGCAGCAAGGGACAGGGTCTCACTGAAGCTTTCTTT. The chain recombines TRBV7-9 with TRBJ1-1; 9 nucleotides match TRBD1. Trimming at V came to 5 bases and at J to 4 bases, leaving 5 bases not matched to a gene. The CDR3 sequence is 14 residues long. CDR1 and CDR2 from the germline V gene are SEHNR and FQNEAQ (reference sequence).

The chain has TRBV14 and TRBJ2-7, with 9 positions matching TRBD1. Germline CDR1 is SGHDN and CDR2 is FVKESK. The CDR3 length is 15 residues. Unmatched junction bases numbered 7, after V lost 4 bases and J lost 3 bases. The CDR3 spells CASSPGTGLIYEQYF. CDR3 coding DNA: TGTGCCAGCAGCCCCGGGACAGGGTTAATCTACGAGCAGTACTTC.